The 4 T cell receptor beta chains below come from one sample, sequenced in a study of shared clonotypes between healthy human individuals. Libraries were prepared by immunoSEQ multiplex PCR; TCRdb keeps only in-frame clonotypes and omits some of them. The table shows about 1.1 million clones, with 60% to 80% occurring only once. Sequencing was performed on memory CD4+ T cells from PBMCs. Regarding subset: CD45RA-negative fraction. The receptors derive from a man aged 18 to 30 in good health. Some clones in this sample may be carry-over from other donors' samples.

The chain employs TRBV6-5 and TRBJ1-2; D is unclear. Germline V gene lookup returns CDR1 MNHEY and CDR2 SVGAGI. The V end lost 3 bases, the J end lost 7 bases, and 21 bases lay between the germline ends. The CDR3 has 16 amino acids. CDR3 nucleotides: TGTGCCAGCAGTTATCAACCAGGTCGTGAGGATTTTGGCTACACCTTC. Translation: CASSYQPGREDFGYTF.

This clone was picked up a small number of times. V gene TRBV11-2 combines with J gene TRBJ1-2; TRBD1 is a possible D gene (5 bases). The CDR3 covers 15 residues. The V end was cut by 1 base, the J end by 7 bases, with 16 bases between. CDR1 and CDR2 (germline): SGHAT, FQNNGV. Written as DNA, the CDR3 is TGTGCCAGCAGCTTAGGTCCGCGGGGGGATCGTGGCTACACCTTC. As protein: CASSLGPRGDRGYTF.

This chain connects TRBV6-1 to TRBJ2-5; D assignment may be TRBD1 or TRBD2 (5 bases each). V was clipped by 3 bases and J by 7 bases, with 12 bases between them. The CDR3 extends over 13 amino acids. CDR1 MNHNS and CDR2 SASEGT come from the germline V gene. The CDR3 sequence is CASSEGEHVTQYF. CDR3 in DNA: TGTGCCAGCAGTGAGGGGGAACATGTGACCCAGTACTTC.

The CDR3 DNA is TGTGCCAGCAGGGGGGACATTACCTACGAGCAGTACTTC. It encodes CASRGDITYEQYF. The rearrangement uses TRBV21-1 and TRBJ2-7; whether TRBD1, the table's D call, matches the DNA was not checked. TRBV21-1 is annotated as a pseudogene. This CDR3 is built from 13 residues.